These T cell receptor beta chains were read from a single sample in a study of shared clonotypes between healthy human individuals. Only in-frame clones appear in the TCRdb table, and some are missing; sequencing was by immunoSEQ multiplex PCR. The data contain hundreds of thousands of clones, roughly 96% of them seen just once; the ten biggest clones take up roughly 0.23%. The sequenced sample consisted of naive CD8+ T cells sorted from blood. Receptor source: a man aged 25 to 40 in good health. Both conserved end residues are part of each CDR3. Each record gives: clone size, V gene, D gene, J gene, CDR3 protein, CDR3 DNA. A D gene is named only where the DNA matches it firmly. Some rows have no size entry. The others give once, few or many, or a class for an expanded clone.

clone size: .; V gene: TRBV29-1; D gene: .; J gene: TRBJ2-7; CDR3 protein: CSVGREASYEQYF; CDR3 DNA: TGCAGCGTAGGACGGGAAGCCTCCTACGAGCAGTACTTC
clone size: .; V gene: TRBV6-6; D gene: .; J gene: TRBJ2-7; CDR3 protein: CASSFDNSYEQYF; CDR3 DNA: TGTGCCAGCAGTTTCGACAACTCCTACGAGCAGTACTTC
clone size: .; V gene: TRBV19; D gene: .; J gene: TRBJ2-1; CDR3 protein: CASSDILWDIVNEQFF; CDR3 DNA: TGTGCCAGTAGCGACATTTTGTGGGATATTGTCAATGAGCAGTTCTTC
clone size: .; V gene: TRBV11-2; D gene: .; J gene: TRBJ2-5; CDR3 protein: CASSPRHPEDF; CDR3 DNA: TGTGCCAGCAGCCCCCGACATCCCGAGGACTTC
clone size: few; V gene: TRBV19; D gene: TRBD1; J gene: TRBJ1-1; CDR3 protein: CASSPRQGFEAFF; CDR3 DNA: TGTGCCAGTAGTCCCCGACAGGGGTTTGAAGCTTTCTTT
clone size: .; V gene: TRBV6-5; D gene: TRBD1; J gene: TRBJ2-1; CDR3 protein: CASRTVRGYDEQFF; CDR3 DNA: TGTGCCAGCCGGACGGTCAGGGGGTACGATGAGCAGTTCTTC
clone size: .; V gene: TRBV27; D gene: TRBD2; J gene: TRBJ2-1; CDR3 protein: CASRIGTSGSPYNEQFF; CDR3 DNA: TGTGCCAGCAGAATTGGGACTAGCGGGAGTCCCTACAATGAGCAGTTCTTC
clone size: .; V gene: TRBV7-6; D gene: .; J gene: TRBJ2-4; CDR3 protein: CASSSSGGRDIQYF; CDR3 DNA: TGTGCCAGCAGCAGCAGTGGAGGCCGGGACATTCAGTACTTC
clone size: .; V gene: TRBV4-1; D gene: .; J gene: TRBJ1-1; CDR3 protein: CASSQGGNTEAFF; CDR3 DNA: TGCGCCAGCAGCCAAGGGGGAAACACTGAAGCTTTCTTT
clone size: .; V gene: TRBV7-9; D gene: TRBD2; J gene: TRBJ2-1; CDR3 protein: CASSFSLAVYNEQFF; CDR3 DNA: TGTGCCAGCAGCTTCAGCCTAGCGGTTTACAATGAGCAGTTCTTC
clone size: .; V gene: TRBV27; D gene: .; J gene: TRBJ2-7; CDR3 protein: CASSNNGILSEQYF; CDR3 DNA: TGTGCCAGCAGTAATAACGGGATCTTAAGCGAGCAGTACTTC
clone size: .; V gene: TRBV11-2; D gene: .; J gene: TRBJ2-3; CDR3 protein: CASSLAPTSTDTQYF; CDR3 DNA: TGTGCCAGCAGCTTAGCACCCACTAGCACAGATACGCAGTATTTT
clone size: .; V gene: TRBV5-5; D gene: .; J gene: TRBJ1-2; CDR3 protein: CASSLLYEGPGYTF; CDR3 DNA: TGTGCCAGCAGCTTGTTGTACGAGGGGCCTGGCTACACCTTC
clone size: .; V gene: TRBV27; D gene: .; J gene: TRBJ1-5; CDR3 protein: CASSRGGVGQPQHF; CDR3 DNA: TGTGCCAGCAGCCGAGGAGGGGTTGGTCAGCCCCAGCATTTT
clone size: .; V gene: TRBV6-1; D gene: TRBD1; J gene: TRBJ2-7; CDR3 protein: CAHTQGPSYEQYF; CDR3 DNA: TGTGCCCATACACAGGGGCCTTCCTACGAGCAGTACTTC
clone size: .; V gene: TRBV10-3; D gene: .; J gene: TRBJ2-2; CDR3 protein: CAISESAVNTGELFF; CDR3 DNA: TGTGCCATCAGTGAGTCGGCAGTTAACACCGGGGAGCTGTTTTTT
clone size: .; V gene: TRBV18; D gene: .; J gene: TRBJ2-1; CDR3 protein: CASSGTGGEEQFF; CDR3 DNA: TGTGCCAGCTCAGGGACCGGGGGAGAGGAGCAGTTCTTC
clone size: .; V gene: TRBV9; D gene: .; J gene: TRBJ2-7; CDR3 protein: CASSPGWDPTAYEQYF; CDR3 DNA: TGTGCCAGCAGCCCAGGGTGGGACCCGACGGCCTACGAGCAGTACTTC
clone size: .; V gene: TRBV9; D gene: .; J gene: TRBJ2-7; CDR3 protein: CASSGSSGEQYF; CDR3 DNA: TGTGCCAGCAGCGGTAGTAGTGGTGAGCAGTACTTC
clone size: .; V gene: TRBV15; D gene: .; J gene: TRBJ2-7; CDR3 protein: CATSRTLGLEPYEQYF; CDR3 DNA: TGTGCCACCAGCAGGACTTTGGGGCTGGAGCCTTACGAGCAGTACTTC
clone size: .; V gene: TRBV11-2; D gene: .; J gene: TRBJ2-1; CDR3 protein: CASSVRVSYNEQFF; CDR3 DNA: TGTGCCAGTTCGGTACGGGTCTCCTACAATGAGCAGTTCTTC
clone size: once; V gene: TRBV25-1; D gene: TRBD2; J gene: TRBJ2-3; CDR3 protein: CASSALAGVADTQYF; CDR3 DNA: TGTGCCAGCAGTGCACTAGCGGGAGTCGCAGATACGCAGTATTTT
clone size: .; V gene: TRBV27; D gene: .; J gene: TRBJ1-5; CDR3 protein: CASSSQGGINQPQHF; CDR3 DNA: TGTGCCAGCAGTTCTCAGGGTGGTATCAATCAGCCCCAGCATTTT
clone size: .; V gene: TRBV27; D gene: TRBD1; J gene: TRBJ1-5; CDR3 protein: CASRGQGNQPQHF; CDR3 DNA: TGTGCCAGCCGGGGACAGGGCAATCAGCCCCAGCATTTT
clone size: once; V gene: TRBV13; D gene: TRBD2; J gene: TRBJ2-7; CDR3 protein: CASSPSGTSDYEQYF; CDR3 DNA: TGTGCCAGCAGCCCCTCTGGGACTAGCGACTACGAGCAGTACTTC
clone size: .; V gene: TRBV7-9; D gene: .; J gene: TRBJ2-7; CDR3 protein: CASSLENRYEQYF; CDR3 DNA: TGTGCCAGCAGCTTAGAGAACCGGTACGAGCAGTACTTC
clone size: .; V gene: TRBV28; D gene: .; J gene: TRBJ2-1; CDR3 protein: CASSVDPSSYNEQFF; CDR3 DNA: TGTGCCAGCAGCGTAGACCCGAGCTCCTACAATGAGCAGTTCTTC
clone size: .; V gene: TRBV29-1; D gene: .; J gene: TRBJ1-1; CDR3 protein: CSVEGRGRSTEAFF; CDR3 DNA: TGCAGCGTTGAAGGGCGGGGAAGGAGCACTGAAGCTTTCTTT
clone size: .; V gene: TRBV28; D gene: .; J gene: TRBJ2-5; CDR3 protein: CASSLQLAGKTQYF; CDR3 DNA: TGTGCCAGCAGTTTACAGCTAGCCGGGAAGACCCAGTACTTC